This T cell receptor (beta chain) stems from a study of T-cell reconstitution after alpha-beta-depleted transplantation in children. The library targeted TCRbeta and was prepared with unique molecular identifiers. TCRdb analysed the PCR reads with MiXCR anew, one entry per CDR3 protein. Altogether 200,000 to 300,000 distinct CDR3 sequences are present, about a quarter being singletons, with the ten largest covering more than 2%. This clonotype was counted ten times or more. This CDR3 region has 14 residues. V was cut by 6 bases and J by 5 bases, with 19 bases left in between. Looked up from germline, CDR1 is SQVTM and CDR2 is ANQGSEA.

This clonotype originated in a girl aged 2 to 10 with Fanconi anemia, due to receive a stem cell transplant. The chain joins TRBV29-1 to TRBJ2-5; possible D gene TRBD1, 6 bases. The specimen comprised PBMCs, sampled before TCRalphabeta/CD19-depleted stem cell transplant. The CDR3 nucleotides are TGCAGCGTGGCTCCAGGGGTGGAGTGGGAGACCCAGTACTTC. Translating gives CSVAPGVEWETQYF.